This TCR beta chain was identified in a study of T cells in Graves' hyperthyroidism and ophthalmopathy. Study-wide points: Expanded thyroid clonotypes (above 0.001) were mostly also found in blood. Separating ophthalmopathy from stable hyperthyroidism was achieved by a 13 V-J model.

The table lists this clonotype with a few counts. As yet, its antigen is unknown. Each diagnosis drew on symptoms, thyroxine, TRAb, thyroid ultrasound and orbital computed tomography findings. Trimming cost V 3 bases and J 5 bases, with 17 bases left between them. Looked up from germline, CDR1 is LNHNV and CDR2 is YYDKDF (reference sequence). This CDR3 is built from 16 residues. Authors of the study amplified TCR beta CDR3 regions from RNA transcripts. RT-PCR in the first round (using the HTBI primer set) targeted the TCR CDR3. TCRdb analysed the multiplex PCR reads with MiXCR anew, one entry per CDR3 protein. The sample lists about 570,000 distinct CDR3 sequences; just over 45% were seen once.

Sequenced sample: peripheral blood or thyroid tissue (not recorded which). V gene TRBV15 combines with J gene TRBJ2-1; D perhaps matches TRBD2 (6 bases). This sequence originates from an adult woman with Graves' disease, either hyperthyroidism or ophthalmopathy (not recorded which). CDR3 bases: TGTGCCACCAGCAGTGGCCGGGACTCAGCGCACAATGAGCAGTTCTTC. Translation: CATSSGRDSAHNEQFF.